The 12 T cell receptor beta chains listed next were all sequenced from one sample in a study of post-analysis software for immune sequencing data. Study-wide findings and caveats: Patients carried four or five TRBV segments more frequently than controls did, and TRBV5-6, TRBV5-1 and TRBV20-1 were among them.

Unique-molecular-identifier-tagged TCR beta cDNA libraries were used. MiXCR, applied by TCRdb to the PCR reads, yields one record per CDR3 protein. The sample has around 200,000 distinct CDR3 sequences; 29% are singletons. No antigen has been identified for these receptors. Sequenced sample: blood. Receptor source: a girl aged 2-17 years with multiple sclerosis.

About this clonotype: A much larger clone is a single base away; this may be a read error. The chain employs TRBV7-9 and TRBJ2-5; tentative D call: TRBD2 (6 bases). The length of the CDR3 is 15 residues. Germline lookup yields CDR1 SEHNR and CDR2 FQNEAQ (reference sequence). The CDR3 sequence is CAGSASSARGLEQYF. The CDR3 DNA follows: TGTGCCGGCAGCGCCTCTAGCGCCCGTGGGTTGGAGCAGTACTTC.

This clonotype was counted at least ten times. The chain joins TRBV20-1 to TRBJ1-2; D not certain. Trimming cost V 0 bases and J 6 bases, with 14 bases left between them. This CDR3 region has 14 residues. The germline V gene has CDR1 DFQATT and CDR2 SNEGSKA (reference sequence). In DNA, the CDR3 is TGCAGTGCTAGAGATGGCCAATTGAGGGATGGCTACACCTTC. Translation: CSARDGQLRDGYTF.

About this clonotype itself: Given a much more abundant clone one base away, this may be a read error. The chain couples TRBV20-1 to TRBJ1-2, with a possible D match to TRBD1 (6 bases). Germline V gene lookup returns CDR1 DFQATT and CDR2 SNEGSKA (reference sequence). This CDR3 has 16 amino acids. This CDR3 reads CSARDWGRGLQYDYTF. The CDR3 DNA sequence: TGCAGTGCTAGAGATTGGGGGAGGGGGTTACAATATGACTACACCTTC.

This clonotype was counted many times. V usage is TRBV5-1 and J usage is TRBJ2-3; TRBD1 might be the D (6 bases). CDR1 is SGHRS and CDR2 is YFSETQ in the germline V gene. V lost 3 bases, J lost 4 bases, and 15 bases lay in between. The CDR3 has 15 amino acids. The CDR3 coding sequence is TGCGCCAGCAGCTCCGGGACATACTTTCCAGATACGCAGTATTTT. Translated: CASSSGTYFPDTQYF.

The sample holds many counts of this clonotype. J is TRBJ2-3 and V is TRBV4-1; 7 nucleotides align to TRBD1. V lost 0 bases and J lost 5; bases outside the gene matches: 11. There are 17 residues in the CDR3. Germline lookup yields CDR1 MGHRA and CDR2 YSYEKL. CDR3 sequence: CASSQEGSTGVRDTQYF. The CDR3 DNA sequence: TGCGCCAGCAGCCAAGAAGGGTCTACAGGGGTGAGAGATACGCAGTATTTT.

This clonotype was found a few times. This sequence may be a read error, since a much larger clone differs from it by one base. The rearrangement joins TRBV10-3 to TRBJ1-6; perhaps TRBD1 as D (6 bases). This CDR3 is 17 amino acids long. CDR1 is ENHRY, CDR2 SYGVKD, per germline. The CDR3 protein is CAISTGHPQVGGSPPHF. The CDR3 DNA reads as TGTGCCATCAGTACGGGACATCCTCAAGTAGGAGGATCACCCCCCCACTTT.

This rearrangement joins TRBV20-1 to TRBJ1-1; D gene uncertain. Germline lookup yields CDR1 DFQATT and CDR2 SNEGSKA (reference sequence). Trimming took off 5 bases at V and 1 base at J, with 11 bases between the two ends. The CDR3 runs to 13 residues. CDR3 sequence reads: CSAVMGRNTEAFF. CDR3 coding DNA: TGCAGTGCTGTTATGGGCAGGAACACTGAAGCTTTCTTT.

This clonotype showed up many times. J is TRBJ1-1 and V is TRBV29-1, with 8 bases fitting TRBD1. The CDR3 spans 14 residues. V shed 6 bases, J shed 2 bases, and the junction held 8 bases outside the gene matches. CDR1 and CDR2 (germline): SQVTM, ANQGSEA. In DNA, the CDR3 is TGCAGCGTCGCCGCGACAGGGGCCAACACTGAAGCTTTCTTT. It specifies CSVAATGANTEAFF.

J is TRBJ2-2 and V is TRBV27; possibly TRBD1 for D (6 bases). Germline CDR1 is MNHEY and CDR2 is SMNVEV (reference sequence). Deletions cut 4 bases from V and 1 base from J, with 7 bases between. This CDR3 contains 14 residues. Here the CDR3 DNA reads TGTGCCAGCAGTTGGGGACAGAACACCGGGGAGCTGTTTTTT. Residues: CASSWGQNTGELFF.

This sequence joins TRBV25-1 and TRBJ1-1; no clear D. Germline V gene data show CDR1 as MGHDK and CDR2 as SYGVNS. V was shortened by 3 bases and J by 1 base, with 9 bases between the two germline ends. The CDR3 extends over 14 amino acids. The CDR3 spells CASSEDVANTEAFF. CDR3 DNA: TGTGCCAGCAGTGAGGACGTAGCGAACACTGAAGCTTTCTTT. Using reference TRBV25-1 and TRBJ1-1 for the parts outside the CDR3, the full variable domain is EADIYQTPRYLVIGTGKKITLECSQTMGHDKMYWYQQDPGMELHLIHYSYGVNSTEKGDLSSESTVSRIRTEHFPLTLESARPSHTSQYLCASSEDVANTEAFFGQGTRLTVV.

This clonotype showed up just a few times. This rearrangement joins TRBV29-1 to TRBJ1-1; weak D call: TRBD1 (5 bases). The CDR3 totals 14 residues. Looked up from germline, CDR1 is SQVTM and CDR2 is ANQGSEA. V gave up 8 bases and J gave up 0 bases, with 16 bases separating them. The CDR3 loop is CSTRPGTMNTEAFF. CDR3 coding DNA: TGCAGCACCCGGCCAGGGACTATGAACACTGAAGCTTTCTTT.

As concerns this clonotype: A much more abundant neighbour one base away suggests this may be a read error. CDR3 in DNA: TGCGCCAGCAGCTGGGCCGGGACGGAAGGAGAGACCCAGTACTTC. It encodes CASSWAGTEGETQYF. The rearrangement links TRBV5-1 to TRBJ2-4; D may correspond to TRBD1 or TRBD2 (5 bases each). The better agreement between TRBJ2-5 and the DNA end casts doubt on the J call. CDR1 is SGHRS and CDR2 is YFSETQ in the germline V gene. CDR3 length: 15 amino acids.